Each of the 7 T cell receptor beta chains below was sequenced from the same sample in a study of blood T cell repertoires in COVID-19 (dated by TCRdb to 2020 to 2021). The library relied on the immunoSEQ multiplex PCR assay. TCRdb retrieved this table from immuneACCESS and kept in-frame rearrangements only. Not all clones are present; in checked studies, unresolved V genes account for under half, and no reason is known for the remainder. For this sample there are approximately 250,000 clones; 70% to 90% appear just once. The ten largest clonotypes hold about 2.3% of the sample. Material for sequencing was PBMCs or T cells enriched from blood (not recorded which). Receptors were obtained from a woman between 35 and 50 years old with acute COVID-19.

The V gene is TRBV11-2, the J gene TRBJ2-3; TRBD2 agrees at 11 bases. Germline V gene data show CDR1 as SGHAT and CDR2 as FQNNGV. This CDR3 region has 18 residues. V was clipped by 0 bases and J by 2 bases; unmatched bases: 7. CDR3 sequence (DNA): TGTGCCAGCAGCTTAGATCTGCTAGCGGGGGGATCCACAGATACGCAGTATTTT. Residues: CASSLDLLAGGSTDTQYF. The complete variable domain, with remaining parts taken from reference TRBV11-2 and TRBJ2-3, reads EAGVAQSPRYKIIEKRQSVAFWCNPISGHATLYWYQQILGQGPKLLIQFQNNGVVDDSQLPKDRFSAERLKGVDSTLKIQPAKLEDSAVYLCASSLDLLAGGSTDTQYFGPGTRLTVL.

The chain combines TRBV4-2 with TRBJ2-6, with TRBD1 matching 8 bases. With V trimmed by 4 bases and J by 0 bases, 8 bases remained unmatched. This CDR3 has 18 amino acids. Per germline, CDR1 LGHNA and CDR2 YNFKEQ. The CDR3 nucleotides read TGTGCCAGCAGCCGAGGACAGGGAAGATCCTCTGGGGCCAACGTCCTGACTTTC. Translating gives CASSRGQGRSSGANVLTF.

V usage is TRBV20-1 and J usage is TRBJ1-2; 7 bases align to TRBD1. The trim removed 3 bases at V and 9 bases at J, leaving 4 bases unmatched. This CDR3 comprises 11 residues. Germline loops: CDR1 DFQATT, CDR2 SNEGSKA (reference sequence). The CDR3 DNA reads TGCAGTGCTAGTCCACAGGGGAGCTACACCTTC. It encodes CSASPQGSYTF.

The V gene is TRBV5-1, the J gene TRBJ1-6; D remains unclear. Germline V gene lookup returns CDR1 SGHRS and CDR2 YFSETQ. With 5 bases removed from V and 8 bases from J, the gap between germline ends came to 17 bases. CDR3 length equals 15 residues. Written as DNA, the CDR3 is TGCGCCAGCAGGGAATTTACGGGTGAGGATTCACCCCTCCACTTT. This codes for CASREFTGEDSPLHF.

The V call is TRBV15, the J call TRBJ2-1; tentative D call: TRBD2 (5 bases). Between the trimmed V and J ends, which lost 3 bases and 2 bases, there was a span of 11 bases. CDR1 is LNHNV, CDR2 YYDKDF, per germline (reference sequence). There are 15 residues in the CDR3. The CDR3 coding sequence is TGTGCCACCAGCAGCATAGCGATTGCCTACAATGAGCAGTTCTTC. Protein sequence: CATSSIAIAYNEQFF.

The genes are TRBV6-2 or TRBV6-3 and TRBJ2-2, with 8 bases identical to TRBD2. Per germline, CDR1 MNHEY and CDR2 SVGEGT. The CDR3 loop spans 17 amino acids. V lost 2 bases to trimming and J lost 5 bases; unmatched junction nucleotides: 10. In DNA, the CDR3 is TGTGCCAGCAGTTACGTCTCCAGCGGGAGTCGAACCGGGGAGCTGTTTTTT. It codes for CASSYVSSGSRTGELFF.

This clone was observed once. V and J are TRBV5-4 and TRBJ2-5, with 10 nucleotides matching TRBD2. The V gene end was trimmed by 1 base and the J gene end by 5 bases; junction bases not matched to a gene: 8. This CDR3 region has 16 residues. From germline, CDR1 is SGHNT and CDR2 YYREEE (reference sequence). The CDR3 here is CASSLLLAGSGETQYF. CDR3 DNA sequence: TGTGCCAGCAGCTTGTTACTAGCGGGGTCCGGGGAGACCCAGTACTTC.